The present T cell receptor beta chain was sequenced within a study of response to subunit inactivated influenza vaccine. The CDR3 contains 15 residues. Trimming took off 5 bases at V and 1 base at J, with 14 bases between the two ends. CDR1 is MNHEY, CDR2 SMNVEV, per germline (reference sequence). Study conclusions and caveats: T cells newly recruited by each seasonal influenza vaccination are few, the authors suggested.

TCRdb processed the RT-PCR reads anew with MiXCR; each CDR3 protein has one entry. The data contain almost 250,000 distinct CDR3 sequences, 9% to 15% of them singletons. The sample holds many counts of this clonotype. As yet, its antigen is unknown. The genes are TRBV27 and TRBJ1-1; D is unresolved. The clonotype originates from a man in his fifties who received an inactivated influenza vaccine. Sequencing used non-naive T cells sorted from PBMCs, obtained approximately 15 days before vaccination. CDR3 sequence: CASSLSPGPNTEAFF. CDR3 coding DNA: TGTGCCAGCAGTCTAAGCCCCGGACCGAACACTGAAGCTTTCTTT.